The 22 T cell receptor beta chains reported below all come from one sample, sequenced in a study of blood T cell repertoires in COVID-19 (dated by TCRdb to about 2020). To prepare the library, the immunoSEQ multiplex PCR assay was applied. TCRdb provides this immuneACCESS table in a form limited to in-frame rearrangements. Some clones are lacking; in checked studies, under half of them reflect an unresolved V gene, and why the rest are absent is not known. The sample includes 200,000 to 250,000 clones, with 84% observed a single time. The top ten clones comprise around 3% of the sample. Sequences were obtained from peripheral blood. Receptors originate from a woman aged 25 to 45 who had recovered from COVID-19.

This clone has only a few counts. The gene calls are TRBV5-6 and TRBJ2-1, with D maybe TRBD2 (5 bases). The CDR3 sequence is 13 residues long. Germline loops: CDR1 SGHDT, CDR2 YYEEEE. V was clipped by 2 bases and J by 14 bases, with 17 bases between them. Written as DNA, the CDR3 is TGTGCCAGCAGCTTCAGACGGATCGACGGGGAGTTCTTC. Translating gives CASSFRRIDGEFF.

The table lists this clone with a count of one. The chain joins TRBV5-1 to TRBJ2-5, with 9 bases fitting TRBD2. The germline gives CDR1 SGHRS, CDR2 YFSETQ. The CDR3 spans 15 residues. V shed 0 bases and J 4 bases; nucleotides not matched to a gene: 4. CDR3 coding DNA: TGCGCCAGCAGCTTGGAGTCACTAGCGGGAGAGACCCAGTACTTC. Protein sequence: CASSLESLAGETQYF.

CDR3 sequence: CASSQETYNYGYTF. CDR3 coding DNA: TGCGCCAGCAGCCAAGAGACTTATAACTATGGCTACACCTTC. The chain carries TRBV4-1 and TRBJ1-2; no reliable D call. The germline V gene encodes CDR1 MGHRA and CDR2 YSYEKL. Trimming took off 0 bases at V and 1 base at J, with 6 bases between the two ends. This CDR3 comprises 14 residues.

The rearrangement uses TRBV5-1 and TRBJ2-1, with D unclear. Between the trimmed V and J ends, which lost 4 bases and 0 bases, there was a span of 11 bases. This CDR3 is built from 15 residues. The germline V gene has CDR1 SGHRS and CDR2 YFSETQ. The CDR3 loop reads CASSTEPGSYNEQFF. Here the CDR3 DNA reads TGCGCCAGCAGCACCGAGCCGGGCTCCTACAATGAGCAGTTCTTC.

In its sample, this clone was seen once. The chain employs TRBV28 and TRBJ2-5, with 7 positions matching TRBD1. The germline V gene has CDR1 MDHEN and CDR2 SYDVKM. J lost 5 bases, V lost 5 bases, and 5 bases had no gene match. This CDR3 is 13 amino acids long. The CDR3 coding sequence is TGTGCCAGCAGTAGGGGGCTCGTCGAGACCCAGTACTTC. This encodes CASSRGLVETQYF.

The chain links TRBV14 to TRBJ2-1; the match to TRBD2 covers 7 bases. The CDR3 runs 15 residues. Germline V CDR1 and CDR2: SGHDN, FVKESK. J lost 3 bases, V lost 4 bases, and 6 bases had no gene match. Written as DNA, the CDR3 is TGTGCCAGCAGCCCCACACTAGCGTACTACAATGAGCAGTTCTTC. It translates to CASSPTLAYYNEQFF.

This clone was seen only once. V gene TRBV15 combines with J gene TRBJ2-7; 7 nucleotides agree with TRBD1. From germline, CDR1 is LNHNV and CDR2 YYDKDF (reference sequence). This CDR3 is 15 amino acids long. V shed 3 bases and J 2 bases; nucleotides not matched to a gene: 7. This chain's CDR3 is CATSSGTANTYEQYF. CDR3 DNA sequence: TGTGCCACCAGCAGCGGGACAGCGAACACCTACGAGCAGTACTTC.

This rearrangement joins TRBV7-2 to TRBJ1-5, with D possibly TRBD1 on 5 matching bases. V was shortened by 2 bases and J by 7 bases, with 18 bases between the two germline ends. Germline V gives CDR1 SGHTA, CDR2 FQGNSA. The CDR3 is 16 amino acids. CDR3 nucleotides: TGTGCCAGCAGCTTAAGGGAAGGCAGGGAACTACAGCCCCAGCATTTT. Its protein product is CASSLREGRELQPQHF. Using reference TRBV7-2 and TRBJ1-5 for the parts outside the CDR3, the full variable domain is GAGVSQSPSNKVTEKGKDVELRCDPISGHTALYWYRQSLGQGLEFLIYFQGNSAPDKSGLPSDRFSAERTGGSVSTLTIQRTQQEDSAVYLCASSLREGRELQPQHFGDGTRLSIL.

This clone has a count of ten or more. The chain is built from TRBV5-6 and TRBJ1-2; D remains unclear. V was cut by 4 bases and J by 9 bases, with 13 bases left in between. Looked up from germline, CDR1 is SGHDT and CDR2 is YYEEEE. The CDR3 totals 12 residues. The CDR3 bases are TGTGCCAGCAGCCAAACCTCCGGTCGCTACACCTTC. The encoded protein is CASSQTSGRYTF. Variable domain in full (rest from reference TRBV5-6 and TRBJ1-2): DAGVTQSPTHLIKTRGQQVTLRCSPKSGHDTVSWYQQALGQGPQFIFQYYEEEERQRGNFPDRFSGHQFPNYSSELNVNALLLGDSALYLCASSQTSGRYTFGSGTRLTVV.

The chain joins TRBV7-3 to TRBJ2-3; 7 bases align to TRBD2. Trimming at V came to 3 bases and at J to 4 bases, leaving 4 bases not matched to a gene. This CDR3 is 14 amino acids long. The V gene's germline CDR1 is SGHTA and CDR2 FQGTGA. CDR3 in DNA: TGTGCCAGCAGCTTGGCGGGAGAGGCAGATACGCAGTATTTT. This encodes CASSLAGEADTQYF.

The chain carries TRBV2 and TRBJ2-2; 8 bases are shared with TRBD1. The ends lost 10 bases at V and 6 bases at J; junction bases unmatched: 7. This CDR3 has 13 residues. CDR1 is SNHLY and CDR2 is FYNNEI in the germline V gene. This chain's CDR3 is CATRTGTAGELFF. CDR3 sequence (DNA): TGTGCCACCAGGACAGGGACCGCCGGGGAGCTGTTTTTT.

The rearrangement uses TRBV18 and TRBJ1-3; no reliable D call. The ends were cut back, 3 bases at V and 7 bases at J, with 16 bases in the middle. The CDR3 has 15 residues. CDR1 and CDR2 from the germline V gene are KGHSH and LQKENI. The CDR3 spells CASSPAEGIQNTIYF. The CDR3 nucleotides are TGTGCCAGCTCACCGGCCGAGGGAATTCAGAACACCATATATTTT.

This clone has just one count. The chain combines TRBV7-9 with TRBJ2-5, with no clear D. V was trimmed by 5 bases and J by 5 bases, leaving 12 bases between them. Looked up from germline, CDR1 is SEHNR and CDR2 is FQNEAQ (reference sequence). There are 13 residues in the CDR3. The CDR3 DNA reads as TGTGCCAGCAGCCTGCAGGTGACGGAGACCCAGTACTTC. This sequence encodes CASSLQVTETQYF. Filled out from reference TRBV7-9 and TRBJ2-5, the complete variable domain reads DTGVSQNPRHKITKRGQNVTFRCDPISEHNRLYWYRQTLGQGPEFLTYFQNEAQLEKSRLLSDRFSAERPKGSFSTLEIQRTEQGDSAMYLCASSLQVTETQYFGPGTRLLVL.

In its sample, this clone was seen a few times. The V call is TRBV30, the J call TRBJ1-3; 9 bases line up with TRBD1. CDR3 length equals 14 residues. CDR1 GTSNPN and CDR2 SVGIG come from the germline V gene (reference sequence). J lost 5 bases, V lost 7 bases, and 9 bases had no gene match. CDR3 in DNA: TGTGCCTTATACCGGGACAGGGCTCGAAACACCATATATTTT. Protein: CALYRDRARNTIYF.

For this clone: Other DNA variants within this sample encode the same CDR3. The chain employs TRBV27 and TRBJ2-7, with a tentative D call TRBD1 (6 bases). V shed 2 bases and J shed 4 bases, with 6 bases lying between them. CDR1 MNHEY and CDR2 SMNVEV come from the germline V gene (reference sequence). This CDR3 comprises 12 residues. The CDR3 reads CASSLRGYEQYF. The CDR3 DNA reads TGTGCCAGCAGTTTAAGGGGGTACGAGCAGTACTTC.

The J gene is TRBJ2-3, the V gene TRBV9, with 14 bases fitting TRBD2. CDR3 length equals 17 residues. The V and J ends lost 3 bases and 1 base, in that order; junction bases with no gene match: 4. Germline lookup yields CDR1 SGDLS and CDR2 YYNGEE. CDR3 sequence: CASSAGTSGSGTDTQYF. The CDR3 nucleotides read TGTGCCAGCAGCGCGGGGACTAGCGGGAGCGGCACAGATACGCAGTATTTT.

The chain joins TRBV7-6 to TRBJ1-1; D might be TRBD1 (6 bases). Germline V lookup: CDR1 SGHVS, CDR2 FNYEAQ. Trimming left V 4 bases short and J 1 base short, with 10 bases between. This CDR3 spans 14 amino acids. The CDR3 nucleotides read TGTGCCAGCAGCTCGGGGACACCGAACACTGAAGCTTTCTTT. Protein: CASSSGTPNTEAFF.

The genes are TRBV2 and TRBJ2-3, with D hard to call. In germline, CDR1 is SNHLY, CDR2 FYNNEI. Trimming removed 2 bases from V and 6 bases from J, with 9 bases in between. The CDR3 is 13 residues long. CDR3 nucleotides: TGTGCCAGCAGTGAACCCGCGGCGGATACGCAGTATTTT. This codes for CASSEPAADTQYF.

The chain combines TRBV5-1 with TRBJ2-1; 7 bases map to TRBD2. Germline V gives CDR1 SGHRS, CDR2 YFSETQ. The ends lost 4 bases at V and 6 bases at J; junction bases unmatched: 10. The CDR3 extends over 15 amino acids. CDR3 sequence reads: CASSTQTSLVNEQFF. In nucleotides, the CDR3 is TGCGCCAGCAGCACCCAGACTAGCCTGGTCAATGAGCAGTTCTTC.

V is TRBV29-1 and J is TRBJ2-1, with TRBD2 identical over 7 bases. This CDR3 has 12 residues. CDR1 SQVTM and CDR2 ANQGSEA come from the germline V gene. As DNA, the CDR3 is TGCACATTCTTGCGGGGGTACGGTGAGCAGTTCTTC. This encodes CTFLRGYGEQFF.

The chain links TRBV5-5 to TRBJ1-2; TRBD1 aligns across 7 bases. Germline V gene lookup returns CDR1 SGHKS and CDR2 YYEKEE (reference sequence). J lost 5 bases, V lost 4 bases, and 5 bases had no gene match. The CDR3 has 13 residues. The CDR3 loop reads CASSLSTGYGYTF. Here the CDR3 DNA reads TGTGCCAGCAGCCTCTCGACAGGGTATGGCTACACCTTC.

V and J are TRBV10-2 and TRBJ2-7; 11 nucleotides match TRBD2. Germline assignment: CDR1 WSHSY and CDR2 SAAADI. J gave up 2 bases and V 7 bases, and 4 bases lay outside the gene matches. The CDR3 consists of 14 residues. The CDR3 DNA reads TGCGCCAGCACCATGACTAGCGGGACCTACGAGCAGTACTTC. Translation gives CASTMTSGTYEQYF.